One and the same sample provided the 12 T cell receptor beta chains below, sequenced in a study of blood T cell repertoires in COVID-19. The method was immunoSEQ multiplex PCR; TCRdb's version includes in-frame clones alone and lacks a portion of them. The sample comprises some 120,000 clones, more than 70% of which are singletons, and under 2.5% rests with the top ten. Material: peripheral blood. The source of these receptors is a man between 70 and 80 years old with acute or convalescent COVID-19.

This chain joins TRBV28 and TRBJ1-5; TRBD1 aligns across 8 bases. Germline trimming cut 1 base from V and 10 bases from J; bases unmatched to any gene: 9. The germline V gene has CDR1 MDHEN and CDR2 SYDVKM. The length of the CDR3 is 15 residues. CDR3 amino acids: CASSLYGQGFVPQHF. The CDR3 nucleotides are TGTGCCAGCAGTTTATATGGACAGGGCTTTGTACCCCAGCATTTT.

The chain couples TRBV6-5 to TRBJ2-1; D may be TRBD2 (5 bases). Germline CDR1 MNHEY, CDR2 SVGAGI. V lost 6 bases to trimming and J lost 5 bases, with 11 bases between them. The CDR3 loop spans 13 amino acids. CDR3 coding DNA: TGTGCCAGCAGCGGGATCGTAGACAATGAGCAGTTCTTC. Translating gives CASSGIVDNEQFF.

The chain employs TRBV3-1 (or the pseudogene TRBV3-2) and TRBJ2-7; TRBD2 agrees at 11 bases. The V gene end was trimmed by 7 bases and the J gene end by 0 bases; junction bases not matched to a gene: 5. The length of the CDR3 is 15 residues. The germline V gene encodes CDR1 LGHDT and CDR2 YNNKEL (reference sequence). This CDR3 reads CASTRSGGASYEQYF. CDR3 sequence (DNA): TGTGCCAGCACCCGTAGCGGGGGGGCCTCCTACGAGCAGTACTTC.

The genes are TRBV10-3 and TRBJ2-3; unclear D gene. CDR1 is ENHRY and CDR2 is SYGVKD in the germline V gene. V was clipped by 2 bases and J by 0 bases, with 6 bases between them. This CDR3 comprises 14 residues. The DNA for the CDR3 is TGTGCCATCAGTGAGGCTACTAGCACAGATACGCAGTATTTT. Its protein product is CAISEATSTDTQYF.

V is TRBV10-1 and J is TRBJ2-3; D is uncertain. This CDR3 has 15 amino acids. V was pared by 2 bases and J by 2 bases, with 11 bases between. Germline CDR1 is WNHNN and CDR2 is SYGVQD (reference sequence). The CDR3 reads CASSEDWPYTDTQYF. The CDR3 coding sequence is TGCGCCAGCAGTGAGGACTGGCCCTACACAGATACGCAGTATTTT.

V usage is TRBV24-1 and J usage is TRBJ1-2; 7 nucleotides agree with TRBD1. The CDR3 extends over 12 amino acids. From germline, CDR1 is KGHDR and CDR2 SFDVKD. V lost 7 bases, J lost 4 bases, and 2 bases stayed unmatched. The CDR3 DNA sequence: TGTGCCACCAGGGGACAGCTCTATGGCTACACCTTC. Its translation: CATRGQLYGYTF.

The chain carries TRBV6-6 and TRBJ1-6; D is ambiguous. V lost 0 bases, J lost 0 bases, and 6 bases lay in between. Germline V gives CDR1 MNHNY, CDR2 SVGAGI (reference sequence). The CDR3 loop spans 16 amino acids. The CDR3 DNA reads as TGTGCCAGCAGTTACTCAGAGAGCTCCTATAATTCACCCCTCCACTTT. Translating gives CASSYSESSYNSPLHF.

Only a few counts were recorded for this clone. V gene TRBV25-1 combines with J gene TRBJ2-7; TRBD1 agrees at 8 bases. After removal of 10 bases from V and 6 bases from J, the junction contained 17 bases not matched to a gene. CDR3 length: 15 amino acids. CDR1 is MGHDK, CDR2 SYGVNS, per germline. This CDR3 is CATSFSRQGAGEQYF. CDR3 in DNA: TGTGCCACCTCTTTTTCCCGTCAGGGGGCGGGCGAGCAGTACTTC.

The chain employs TRBV11-3 and TRBJ2-3; 8 positions agree with TRBD1. Looked up from germline, CDR1 is SGHNT and CDR2 is YENEEA. The length of the CDR3 is 15 residues. Trimming cost V 3 bases and J 6 bases; bases outside gene matches: 8. This CDR3 reads CASSFRTGSRDTQYF. The CDR3 nucleotides read TGTGCCAGCAGCTTTAGGACAGGGTCCCGTGATACGCAGTATTTT.

The V and J genes are TRBV27 and TRBJ1-5, with D unclear. Germline V lookup: CDR1 MNHEY, CDR2 SMNVEV (reference sequence). The CDR3 extends over 13 amino acids. Trimming removed 5 bases at V and 7 bases at J, with 12 bases between. The CDR3 spells CASSPDLVQPQHF. The CDR3 DNA reads TGTGCCAGCAGTCCAGACTTAGTACAGCCCCAGCATTTT.

In its sample, this clone was seen once. This rearrangement joins TRBV2 to TRBJ1-5; a weak D match, TRBD1 (5 bases). V gave up 6 bases and J gave up 7 bases, with 22 bases separating them. Germline V gives CDR1 SNHLY, CDR2 FYNNEI. The CDR3 runs 16 residues. The CDR3 nucleotides are TGTGCCAGCAGAGCGGGGAGCCAGGGTAGTGGCCAGCCCCAGCATTTT. The encoded protein is CASRAGSQGSGQPQHF. The variable domain in full, with the rest retrieved from reference TRBV2 and TRBJ1-5, is EPEVTQTPSHQVTQMGQEVILRCVPISNHLYFYWYRQILGQKVEFLVSFYNNEISEKSEIFDDQFSVERPDGSNFTLKIRSTKLEDSAMYFCASRAGSQGSGQPQHFGDGTRLSIL.

CDR3 sequence (DNA): TGTGCCAGTAGTCGGGACAGGGGTTTGGTCACAGATACGCAGTATTTT. Its translation is CASSRDRGLVTDTQYF. V and J are TRBV19 and TRBJ2-3; 10 bases match TRBD1. The CDR3 totals 16 residues. The J segment lost 2 bases and the V segment lost 5 bases, leaving 7 bases of the junction unmatched. CDR1 and CDR2 from the germline V gene are LNHDA and SQIVND (reference sequence).